This T cell receptor beta chain was documented in a study of blood T cells in healthy people across ages. The sample holds a few counts of this clonotype. Primers used in a second PCR of about 6 to 11 cycles were a sample-barcoded 5' primer and a J-beta primer mix. One entry per CDR3 protein results from TCRdb running MiXCR on the 5' RACE reads. Here the sample spans over 450,000 distinct CDR3 sequences, 20% to 30% being singletons. This CDR3 contains 13 residues. The germline V gene encodes CDR1 SGDLS and CDR2 YYNGEE. Trimming cost V 5 bases and J 2 bases, with 8 bases left between them. This sample also belongs to another study, concerning T cells of mothers and their children. As that report states: A few healthy Caucasian mothers gave samples, and so did their six children.

The rearrangement links TRBV9 to TRBJ1-3, with D hard to call. The sample comprised blood. This sequence was found in a boy under 18 in good health. The DNA for the CDR3 is TGTGCCAGCAGTCAAGTACCTGGAAACACCATATATTTT. This encodes CASSQVPGNTIYF.